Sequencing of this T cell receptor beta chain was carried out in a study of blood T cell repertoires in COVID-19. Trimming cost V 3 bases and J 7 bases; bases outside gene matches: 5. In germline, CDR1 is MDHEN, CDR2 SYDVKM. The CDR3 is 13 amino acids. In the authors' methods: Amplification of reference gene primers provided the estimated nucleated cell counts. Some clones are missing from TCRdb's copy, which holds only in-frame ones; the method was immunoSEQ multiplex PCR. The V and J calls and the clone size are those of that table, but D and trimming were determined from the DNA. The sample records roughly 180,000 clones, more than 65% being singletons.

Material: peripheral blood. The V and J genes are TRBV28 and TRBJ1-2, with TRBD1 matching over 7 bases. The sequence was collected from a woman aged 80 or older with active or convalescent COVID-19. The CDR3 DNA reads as TGTGCCAGCAGTTTGGCGACAGGGCTTGGCTACACCTTC. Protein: CASSLATGLGYTF.